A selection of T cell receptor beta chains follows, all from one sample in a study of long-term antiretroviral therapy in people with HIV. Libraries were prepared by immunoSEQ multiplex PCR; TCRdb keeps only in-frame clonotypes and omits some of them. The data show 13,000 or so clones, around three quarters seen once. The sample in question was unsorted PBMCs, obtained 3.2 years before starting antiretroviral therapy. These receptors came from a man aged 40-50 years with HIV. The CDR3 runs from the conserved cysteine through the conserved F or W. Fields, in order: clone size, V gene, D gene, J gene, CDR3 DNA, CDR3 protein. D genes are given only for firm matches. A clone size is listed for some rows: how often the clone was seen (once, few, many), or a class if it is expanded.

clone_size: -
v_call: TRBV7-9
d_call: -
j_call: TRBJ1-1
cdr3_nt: TGTGCCAGCAGCTCAGTATCCGGGACACATTTGGGTGAAGCTTTCTTT
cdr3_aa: CASSSVSGTHLGEAFF

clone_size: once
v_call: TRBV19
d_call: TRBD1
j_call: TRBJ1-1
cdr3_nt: TGTGCCAGTAGTATAGATCTGAGGACAGGGAACACTGAAGCTTTCTTT
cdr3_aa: CASSIDLRTGNTEAFF

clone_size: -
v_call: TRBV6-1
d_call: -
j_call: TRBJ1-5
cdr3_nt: TGTGCCAGCAAAGACGCAGGGAGCAATCAGCCCCAGCATTTT
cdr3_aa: CASKDAGSNQPQHF

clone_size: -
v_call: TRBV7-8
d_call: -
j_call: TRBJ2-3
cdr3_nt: TGTGCCAGCAGCACCCGGACCTACGGCACAGATACGCAGTATTTT
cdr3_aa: CASSTRTYGTDTQYF

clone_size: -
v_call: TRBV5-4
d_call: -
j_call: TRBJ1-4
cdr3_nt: TGTGCCAGCAGCCAAGACGGGCAGTATAATGAAAAACTGTTTTTT
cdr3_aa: CASSQDGQYNEKLFF

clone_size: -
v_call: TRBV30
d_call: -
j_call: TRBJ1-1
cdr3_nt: TGTGCCTGGAGTTTTGGGGGCACTGAAGCTTTCTTT
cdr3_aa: CAWSFGGTEAFF

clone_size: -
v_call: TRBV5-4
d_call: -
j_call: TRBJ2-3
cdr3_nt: TGTGCCCTCGGAGGTCCCACCAGCACAGATACGCAGTATTTT
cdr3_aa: CALGGPTSTDTQYF

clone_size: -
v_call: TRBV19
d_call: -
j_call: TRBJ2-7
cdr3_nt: TGTGCCAGTAGTAGGCAGGTGAGCTCCTACGAGCAGTACTTC
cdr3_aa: CASSRQVSSYEQYF

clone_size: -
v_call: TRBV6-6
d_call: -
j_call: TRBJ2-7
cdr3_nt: TGTGCCAGTACCGGCCTTCGGAACGAGCAGTACTTC
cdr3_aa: CASTGLRNEQYF

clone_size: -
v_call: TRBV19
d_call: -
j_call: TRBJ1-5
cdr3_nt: TGTGCCAGTAGTATCGGAGAAAGCAATCAGCCCCAGCATTTT
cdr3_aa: CASSIGESNQPQHF

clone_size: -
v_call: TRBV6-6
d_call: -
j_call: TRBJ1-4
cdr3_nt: TGTGCCAGCAGTTACGTCGGAGGTCGGAACGAAAAACTGTTTTTT
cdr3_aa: CASSYVGGRNEKLFF

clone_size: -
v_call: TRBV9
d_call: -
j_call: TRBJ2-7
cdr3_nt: TGTGCCAGCAGCATGGACAGCAACTCCTACGAGCAGTACTTC
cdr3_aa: CASSMDSNSYEQYF

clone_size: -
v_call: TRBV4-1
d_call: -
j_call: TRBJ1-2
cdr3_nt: TGCGCCAGCAGCCAAGATAGGCTGGGACAAGGGGTCGGCTACACCTTC
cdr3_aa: CASSQDRLGQGVGYTF

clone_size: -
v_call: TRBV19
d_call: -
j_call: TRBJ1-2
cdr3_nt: TGTGCCAGTAGTCGAACGGTCTCACGGGGCTACACCTTC
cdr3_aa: CASSRTVSRGYTF

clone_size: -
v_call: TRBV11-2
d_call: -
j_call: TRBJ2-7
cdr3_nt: TGTGCCAGCAGCTCGGGAAGCGAGCAGTACTTC
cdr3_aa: CASSSGSEQYF

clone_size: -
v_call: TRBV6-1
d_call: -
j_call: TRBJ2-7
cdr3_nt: TGTGCCAGCAGATCATGGGGGGCACGATCATTCGAGCAGTACTTC
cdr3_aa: CASRSWGARSFEQYF

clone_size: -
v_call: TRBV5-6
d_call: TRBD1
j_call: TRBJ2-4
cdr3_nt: TGTGCCAGCAGCTTGTCCGGGACAGAGCCATTCTTC
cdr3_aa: CASSLSGTEPFF

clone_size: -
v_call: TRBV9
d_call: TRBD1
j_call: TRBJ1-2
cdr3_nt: TGTGCCAGCAGCGTAGACGGACAGGCGTTCTATGGCTACACCTTC
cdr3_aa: CASSVDGQAFYGYTF

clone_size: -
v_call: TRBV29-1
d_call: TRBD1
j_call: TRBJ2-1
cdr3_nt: TGCAGCGTTAACAGGGGTGGCTGGGACAATGAGCAGTTCTTC
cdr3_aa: CSVNRGGWDNEQFF

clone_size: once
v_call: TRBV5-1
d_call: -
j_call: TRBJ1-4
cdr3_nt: TGCGCCAGCAGCTTGTCAGAGGGTGAAAAACTGTTTTTT
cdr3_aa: CASSLSEGEKLFF

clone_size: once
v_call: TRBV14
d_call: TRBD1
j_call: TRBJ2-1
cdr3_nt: TGTGCCAGCAGCCAAGCGGGGACAGGAGGTCGAGAGCAGTTCTTC
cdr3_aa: CASSQAGTGGREQFF

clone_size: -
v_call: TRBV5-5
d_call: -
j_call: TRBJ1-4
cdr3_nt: TGTGCCAGCAGAAAGACGGCCCAAGCTGAAAAACTGTTTTTT
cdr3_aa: CASRKTAQAEKLFF

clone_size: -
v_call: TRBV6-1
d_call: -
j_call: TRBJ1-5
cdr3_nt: TGTGCCAGCAAGCAGGTTAATAGCAATCAGCCCCAGCATTTT
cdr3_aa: CASKQVNSNQPQHF

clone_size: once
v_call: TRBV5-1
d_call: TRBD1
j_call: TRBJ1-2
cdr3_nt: TGCGCCAGCAGCTCGGGACAGGCGCTTTGGGGCTACACCTTC
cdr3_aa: CASSSGQALWGYTF

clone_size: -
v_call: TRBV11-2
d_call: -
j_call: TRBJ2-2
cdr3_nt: TGTGCCAGCAGCTTAGTTAGTCCCGGGGAGCTGTTTTTT
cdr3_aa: CASSLVSPGELFF

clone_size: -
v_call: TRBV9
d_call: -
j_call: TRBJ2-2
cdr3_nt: TGTGCCAGCAGCGCGAAGGGGGGGAAAGCCGGGGAGCTGTTTTTT
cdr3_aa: CASSAKGGKAGELFF

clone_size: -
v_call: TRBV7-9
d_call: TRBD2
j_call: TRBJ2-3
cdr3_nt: TGTGCCAGCAGCCCGACTAGCGGGGCTAGCACAGATACGCAGTATTTT
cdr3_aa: CASSPTSGASTDTQYF

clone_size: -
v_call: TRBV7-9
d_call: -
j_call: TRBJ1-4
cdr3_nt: TGTGCCAGCAGCTTATCCGGAGAAAAACTGTTTTTT
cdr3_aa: CASSLSGEKLFF

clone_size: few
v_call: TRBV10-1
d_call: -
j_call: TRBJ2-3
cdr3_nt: TGCGCCAGCAGCCGACAGCTCACAGATACGCAGTATTTT
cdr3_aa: CASSRQLTDTQYF

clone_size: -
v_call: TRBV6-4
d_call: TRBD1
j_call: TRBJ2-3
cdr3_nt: TGTGCCAGCAGTGACCCTCTAAGACAGGGTAGAGATACGCAGTATTTT
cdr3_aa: CASSDPLRQGRDTQYF

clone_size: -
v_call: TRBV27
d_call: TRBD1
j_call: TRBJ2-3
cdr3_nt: TGTGCCAGCCGGGAACAGGGGGGAGGTACGCAGTATTTT
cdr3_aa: CASREQGGGTQYF

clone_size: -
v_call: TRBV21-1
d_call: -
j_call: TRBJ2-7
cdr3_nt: TGTGCCAGCATCCCGAACTCCCAGGGTATCGGCTCCTACGAGCAGTACTTC
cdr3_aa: CASIPNSQGIGSYEQYF

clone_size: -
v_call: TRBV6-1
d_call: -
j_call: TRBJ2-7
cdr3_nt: TGTGCCAGCAGAGGGGAGATTCTTGGTCGTGAGCAGTACTTC
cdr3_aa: CASRGEILGREQYF

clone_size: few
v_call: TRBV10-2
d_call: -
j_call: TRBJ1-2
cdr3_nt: TGCGCCAGCAGTGAAACAGGATCAGATGGCTACACCTTC
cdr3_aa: CASSETGSDGYTF

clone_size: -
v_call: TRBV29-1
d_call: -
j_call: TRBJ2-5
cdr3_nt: TGCAGCGTTTTGAAGCAGCACGAGACCCAGTACTTC
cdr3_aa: CSVLKQHETQYF

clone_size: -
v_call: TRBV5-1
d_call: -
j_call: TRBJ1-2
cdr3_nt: TGCGCCAGCACCGGGGGGGACGGCTACACCTTC
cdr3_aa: CASTGGDGYTF

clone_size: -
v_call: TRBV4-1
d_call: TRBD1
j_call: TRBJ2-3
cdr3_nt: TGCGCCAGCAGCCAAGCGACAGGGGAGGCAGATACGCAGTATTTT
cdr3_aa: CASSQATGEADTQYF